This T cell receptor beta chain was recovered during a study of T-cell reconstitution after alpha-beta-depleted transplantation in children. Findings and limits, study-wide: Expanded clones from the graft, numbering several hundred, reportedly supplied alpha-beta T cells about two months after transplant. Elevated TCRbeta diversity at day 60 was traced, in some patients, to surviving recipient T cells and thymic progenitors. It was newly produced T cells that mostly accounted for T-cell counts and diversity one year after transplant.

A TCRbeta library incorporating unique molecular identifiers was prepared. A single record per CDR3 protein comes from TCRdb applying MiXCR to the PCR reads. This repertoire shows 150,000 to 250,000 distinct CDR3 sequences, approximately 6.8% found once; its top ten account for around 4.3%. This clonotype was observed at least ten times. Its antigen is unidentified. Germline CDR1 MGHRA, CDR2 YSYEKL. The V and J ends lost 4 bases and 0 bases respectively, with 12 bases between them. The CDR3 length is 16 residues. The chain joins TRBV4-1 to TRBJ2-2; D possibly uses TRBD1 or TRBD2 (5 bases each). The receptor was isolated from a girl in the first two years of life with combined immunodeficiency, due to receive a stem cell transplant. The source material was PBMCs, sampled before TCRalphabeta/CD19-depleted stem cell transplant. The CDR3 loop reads CASSPSWGSNTGELFF. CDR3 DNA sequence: TGCGCCAGCAGCCCCAGTTGGGGGTCGAACACCGGGGAGCTGTTTTTT.